This T cell receptor beta chain was profiled in a study of brain metastases from non-small cell lung cancer. TCRdb's copy holds only in-frame clones and misses some; the assay was immunoSEQ multiplex PCR. Found here are roughly 2,300 clones, more than 75% of them singletons; the top ten hold 6% to 7%. The table lists this clone with a few counts. The CDR3 is 15 residues long. V lost 6 bases, J lost 0 bases, and 18 bases lay in between. Germline V gives CDR1 SQVTM, CDR2 ANQGSEA. This chain joins TRBV29-1 and TRBJ2-7; D possibly corresponds to TRBD2 (5 bases). The sample taken for sequencing was primary lung tumor tissue. The clonotype originates from a donor at least 40 years old with non-small cell lung cancer. CDR3 DNA: TGCAGCGTCCTGGTGGCCGGACTGTACTCCTACGAGCAGTACTTC. The encoded protein is CSVLVAGLYSYEQYF.